This T cell receptor beta chain was sequenced for a study of HIV-infected children after antiretroviral therapy interruption. Study-level background: Most children had recorded EBV and CMV exposure.

Unique molecular identifiers were included in an RNA-based 3' RACE TCR library. TCRdb used MiXCR to reprocess the 3' RACE reads, holding one entry per CDR3 protein. This table holds more than 85,000 distinct CDR3 sequences, around 6.9% found once. Treatment defined: PENTA 11 planned treatment interruption arm or continuous ART arm. Cryopreserved PBMC samples required at least 5 million viable cells. Notes on the study in general: By the end of treatment interruption, naive CD4+ clonality (Gini) increased.

V was clipped by 0 bases and J by 1 base, with 9 bases between them. Germline V gene data show CDR1 as LNHNV and CDR2 as YYDKDF (reference sequence). CDR3 size: 15 residues. This clonotype was counted at least ten times. Its antigen is still unknown. The chain recombines TRBV15 with TRBJ1-2; D is unclear. This receptor was taken from a pool of human donors with HIV. The sample in question was CD45RA+ CD4+ T cells from PBMCs, pooled from several time points, obtained from a donor given antiretroviral therapy, either interrupted or continuous. This sample's subset: naive CD4+ CD45RA+ CD45RO- T cells. CDR3 region: CATSRDSDNNYGYTF. The CDR3 DNA sequence: TGTGCCACCAGCAGAGATAGCGACAATAACTATGGCTACACCTTC.